This TCR beta chain stems from a study of blood T cell repertoires in COVID-19 (TCRdb year 2020). Turning to the overall study: Collaborator samples came from the United States, Italy and Spain and covered acute and convalescent phases of COVID-19. The material from the prospective study consisted of cDNA or gDNA derived from T cells, B-cell-depleted T cells, or PBMCs. Subjects who had been exposed to COVID-19, were actively infected with it, or had recovered from it provided the deeply sampled blood TCRbeta repertoires that made up the dataset. The repertoires were released in a freely available public database meant as a resource for research on the immune response to SARS-CoV-2. Samples were obtained from the ongoing ImmuneRACE study (first 160 participants) and from 1,254 subjects provided by 6 global collaborators. A de-identified subject ID, COVID-19 status, age in years and sex were almost always included in the sample metadata. Where available, HLA class I and class II types were taken from metadata supplied by the sample provider and were not determined by assay-based typing. The study at large found these results: Clinical and demographic metadata were provided uncurated, with the amount varying by source and participant.

Participants in the prospective study were aged about 18 to 95 years, lived in some 24 United States geographic areas, and enrolled through a virtual design. To assign participants to cohorts, the prospective study relied on clinical history that participants themselves reported in a screening survey and a study questionnaire. Recovered participants in ImmuneRACE Cohort 3 were defined by two consecutive negative NP/OP PCR tests, clearance by a healthcare professional, or resolution of symptoms. In the prospective study, whole blood, serum and a nasopharyngeal or oropharyngeal swab were collected from each participant by mobile phlebotomists. Participants in the prospective study had the option to provide additional blood draws and questionnaires over a 2-month period. Before DNA extraction, prospective study blood samples were shipped either frozen or at room temperature. V is pared back by 3 bases and J by 2 bases, with 7 bases lying between the germline termini. Counted from cysteine to phenylalanine, this CDR3 has 13 amino acids. Only CDR3 DNA remains: 39 bases, in frame from the first base. CDR1 and CDR2 are read off the germline V gene as MNHEY and SVGEGT.

About this clone itself: Its antigen specificity is not known. No much larger clone is present one base from it, and per-base qualities are unavailable.

TCRbeta CDR3 regions were amplified from genomic DNA using the immunoSEQ Assay, a bias-controlled multiplex PCR. The authors processed their data as follows. The number of nucleated cells in each sample was estimated from the amplification of reference gene primers within the assay. Sequence reads were collapsed and filtered to measure the absolute abundance of every unique TCRbeta CDR3 rearrangement. For each sample, productive Simpson clonality was calculated as the square root of Simpson's diversity index over productive rearrangements. Not all clones reach the TCRdb copy of this immuneACCESS table, which keeps in-frame sequences only. Checked studies attribute under half of the gap to unresolved V genes and leave the rest unexplained. V and J calls and clone size are given by that table; D and trimming were obtained from the DNA. The sample table records around 390,000 clones; about 86% of these occur just once. The ten top clones hold roughly 9.4% of the sample.

This receptor was taken from a woman in her 50s who had recovered from COVID-19. The sequence joins TRBV6-2 or TRBV6-3 to TRBJ1-1; confidence is insufficient to name the D gene. What was sequenced was PBMCs or T cells enriched from blood (not recorded which). The DNA reads TGTGCCAGCAGTTATGGCCCTAACACTGAAGCTTTCTTT. Translated, this gives CASSYGPNTEAFF.